Each of the 13 T cell receptor beta chains below was sequenced from the same sample in a study of T-cell memory formation after mild COVID-19. Using its own MiXCR run on the 5' RACE reads, TCRdb lists one record per CDR3 protein. The sample carries 200,000 or so distinct CDR3 sequences, roughly 18% recorded once. The sequenced sample was PBMCs or a T cell subset sorted from them (not recorded which). The receptors were sampled from an adult woman who had mild COVID-19 (a few samples of this study predate the infection). Cell type and time point are not known.

This sequence joins TRBV23-1 and TRBJ2-5; TRBD1 agrees at 12 bases. TRBV23-1 qualifies as an ORF whose function is uncertain. The CDR3 loop spans 16 amino acids. Trimming removed 4 bases from V and 2 bases from J; junction bases left unmatched: 5. The CDR3 DNA sequence: TGCGCCAGCAGTCCGTGGGGACAGGGGGCACAAGAGACCCAGTACTTC. Protein sequence: CASSPWGQGAQETQYF.

The chain carries TRBV12-3 or TRBV12-4 and TRBJ1-2; D is possibly TRBD1 (6 bases). Trimming left V 4 bases short and J 7 bases short, with 19 bases between. This CDR3 is built from 15 residues. The CDR3 sequence is CASSSPQGLVSGYTF. CDR3 nucleotides: TGTGCCAGCAGTTCACCACAGGGCCTAGTTAGTGGCTACACCTTC.

This sequence joins TRBV7-2 and TRBJ1-5; D unresolved. V lost 5 bases to trimming and J lost 4 bases, with 18 bases between them. The germline CDR1 and CDR2 sequences are SGHTA and FQGNSA. The CDR3 runs to 16 residues. This CDR3 is CASSERTGIANQPQHF. The CDR3 DNA follows: TGTGCCAGCAGCGAAAGGACGGGGATAGCAAATCAGCCCCAGCATTTT.

This clonotype was seen more than once but under ten times. The V call is TRBV7-2, the J call TRBJ2-5, with 9 bases aligning to TRBD1. The CDR3 covers 15 residues. V dropped 1 base and J dropped 4; count of bases not matched to a gene: 4. Germline V gene lookup returns CDR1 SGHTA and CDR2 FQGNSA. CDR3 amino acids: CASSLVTGGRETQYF. In DNA form, the CDR3 reads TGTGCCAGCAGCTTAGTAACAGGGGGCCGAGAGACCCAGTACTTC. Full variable domain (rest looked up from reference TRBV7-2 and TRBJ2-5): GAGVSQSPSNKVTEKGKDVELRCDPISGHTALYWYRQSLGQGLEFLIYFQGNSAPDKSGLPSDRFSAERTGGSVSTLTIQRTQQEDSAVYLCASSLVTGGRETQYFGPGTRLLVL.

In its sample, this clonotype was seen a few times. The chain links TRBV5-1 to TRBJ2-2; no reliable D call. Per the germline V gene, CDR1 is SGHRS and CDR2 is YFSETQ. V was trimmed by 2 bases and J by 5 bases, leaving 10 bases between them. CDR3 length: 14 residues. For the CDR3, the DNA is TGCGCCAGCAGCTTACAACCTGAAACCGGGGAGCTGTTTTTT. This encodes CASSLQPETGELFF.

This clonotype has more than one count but fewer than ten. One end of the junction is discordant with germline, which a read error may explain. The rearrangement joins TRBV4-3 to TRBJ2-1, with 8 bases that match TRBD2. Per the germline V gene, CDR1 is LGHNA and CDR2 is YSLEER. The CDR3 has 14 residues. CDR3 sequence (DNA): TGCGCCAGCAGCCAAGAGGGATTAGCGGGAATCTCAGTCTTC. Translated, it gives CASSQEGLAGISVF.

This clonotype turned up a few times. The chain recombines TRBV10-2 with TRBJ1-1; D is ambiguous. The germline CDR1 and CDR2 sequences are WSHSY and SAAADI. V was pared by 8 bases and J by 6 bases, with 10 bases between. The CDR3 extends over 11 amino acids. The CDR3 loop reads CASSQEPEAFF. DNA for the CDR3: TGCGCCAGCTCCCAGGAGCCTGAAGCTTTCTTT.

The sample holds a few counts of this clonotype. This chain joins TRBV19 and TRBJ2-3; 8 positions match TRBD2. The CDR3 is 16 residues long. Germline assignment: CDR1 LNHDA and CDR2 SQIVND (reference sequence). After removal of 4 bases from V and 0 bases from J, the junction contained 6 bases not matched to a gene. In DNA form, the CDR3 reads TGTGCCAGTAGTACCGTAGCGGGACTTAGCACAGATACGCAGTATTTT. It yields the protein CASSTVAGLSTDTQYF.

The rearrangement uses TRBV20-1 and TRBJ2-1; D may match TRBD1 or TRBD2 (5 bases each). The CDR3 runs to 15 residues. Trimming pared 6 bases from V and 1 base from J, leaving 16 bases between. Germline V gene sequence: CDR1 DFQATT, CDR2 SNEGSKA (reference sequence). The CDR3 nucleotides are TGCAGTGCCCCAATGGGGGTTCAATCCTACAATGAGCAGTTCTTC. Translated, it gives CSAPMGVQSYNEQFF.

This clonotype was seen many times. The chain links TRBV20-1 to TRBJ2-1; D uncertain. The CDR3 runs 11 residues. CDR1 and CDR2 (germline): DFQATT, SNEGSKA (reference sequence). Trimming left V 4 bases short and J 4 bases short, with 5 bases between. The CDR3 protein is CSATMYNEQFF. CDR3 bases: TGCAGTGCTACGATGTACAATGAGCAGTTCTTC.

The table lists this clonotype with a few counts. This rearrangement joins TRBV20-1 to TRBJ1-3; D remains ambiguous. Between the trimmed V and J ends, which lost 0 bases and 0 bases, there was a span of 12 bases. This CDR3 is built from 16 residues. Germline V gives CDR1 DFQATT, CDR2 SNEGSKA (reference sequence). The CDR3 bases are TGCAGTGCTAGAGAAAGCGGACGCCTCTCTGGAAACACCATATATTTT. Protein: CSARESGRLSGNTIYF.

J is TRBJ2-3 and V is TRBV28; no clear D gene. The CDR3 has 15 amino acids. Germline CDR1 reads MDHEN; CDR2 reads SYDVKM. Trimming stripped 2 bases from V and 1 base from J, with 10 bases between. CDR3 coding DNA: TGTGCCAGCAGTTTAGGGCAGAGACGCACAGATACGCAGTATTTT. It encodes CASSLGQRRTDTQYF. Using reference TRBV28 and TRBJ2-3 for the parts outside the CDR3, the full variable domain is DVKVTQSSRYLVKRTGEKVFLECVQDMDHENMFWYRQDPGLGLRLIYFSYDVKMKEKGDIPEGYSVSREKKERFSLILESASTNQTSMYLCASSLGQRRTDTQYFGPGTRLTVL.

This clonotype was found a few times. This rearrangement joins TRBV6-1 to TRBJ2-3, with D hard to call. The germline gives CDR1 MNHNS, CDR2 SASEGT. The CDR3 covers 11 residues. V lost 6 bases, J lost 3 bases, and 4 bases lay in between. Here the CDR3 DNA reads TGTGCCAGCAGGAGGACAGATACGCAGTATTTT. Translation gives CASRRTDTQYF.